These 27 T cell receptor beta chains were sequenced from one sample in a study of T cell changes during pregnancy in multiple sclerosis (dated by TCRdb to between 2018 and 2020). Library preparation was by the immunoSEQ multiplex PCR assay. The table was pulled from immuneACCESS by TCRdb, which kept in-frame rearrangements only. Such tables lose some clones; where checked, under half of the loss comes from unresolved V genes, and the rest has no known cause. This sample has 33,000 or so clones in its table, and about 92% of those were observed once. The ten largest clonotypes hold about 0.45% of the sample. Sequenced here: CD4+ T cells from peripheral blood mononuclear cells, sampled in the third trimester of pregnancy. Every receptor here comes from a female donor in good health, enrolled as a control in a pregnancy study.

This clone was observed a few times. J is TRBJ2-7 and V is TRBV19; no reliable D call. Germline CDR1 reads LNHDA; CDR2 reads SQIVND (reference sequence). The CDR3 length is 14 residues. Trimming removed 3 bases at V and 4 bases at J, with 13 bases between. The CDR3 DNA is TGTGCCAGTAGTATTACCCAACGCGGATACGAGCAGTACTTC. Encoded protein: CASSITQRGYEQYF.

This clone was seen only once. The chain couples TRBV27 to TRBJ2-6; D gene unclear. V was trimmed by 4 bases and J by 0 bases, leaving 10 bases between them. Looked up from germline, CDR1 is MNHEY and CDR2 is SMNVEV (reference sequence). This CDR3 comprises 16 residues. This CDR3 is CASSSWSHSGANVLTF. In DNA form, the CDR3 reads TGTGCCAGCAGTTCTTGGAGCCACTCTGGGGCCAACGTCCTGACTTTC.

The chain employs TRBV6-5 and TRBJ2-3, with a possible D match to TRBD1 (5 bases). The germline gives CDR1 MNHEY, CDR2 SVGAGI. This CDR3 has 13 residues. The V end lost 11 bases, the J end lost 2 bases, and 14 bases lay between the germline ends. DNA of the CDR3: TGTGCCGTTCGACAGATTGACACAGATACGCAGTATTTT. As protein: CAVRQIDTDTQYF.

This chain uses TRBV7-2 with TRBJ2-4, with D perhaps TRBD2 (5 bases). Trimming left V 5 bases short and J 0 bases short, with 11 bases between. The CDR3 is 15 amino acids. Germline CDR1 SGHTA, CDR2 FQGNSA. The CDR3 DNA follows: TGTGCCAGCAGCCCGGAGGTAGTAGCCAAAAACATTCAGTACTTC. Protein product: CASSPEVVAKNIQYF. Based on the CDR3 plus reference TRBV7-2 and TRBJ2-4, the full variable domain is GAGVSQSPSNKVTEKGKDVELRCDPISGHTALYWYRQSLGQGLEFLIYFQGNSAPDKSGLPSDRFSAERTGGSVSTLTIQRTQQEDSAVYLCASSPEVVAKNIQYFGAGTRLSVL.

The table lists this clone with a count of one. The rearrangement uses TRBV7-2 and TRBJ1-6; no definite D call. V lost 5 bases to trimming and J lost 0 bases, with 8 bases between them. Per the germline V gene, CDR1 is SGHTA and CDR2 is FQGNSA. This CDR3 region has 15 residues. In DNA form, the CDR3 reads TGTGCCAGCAGCAATACCAGCTCCTATAATTCACCCCTCCACTTT. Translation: CASSNTSSYNSPLHF.

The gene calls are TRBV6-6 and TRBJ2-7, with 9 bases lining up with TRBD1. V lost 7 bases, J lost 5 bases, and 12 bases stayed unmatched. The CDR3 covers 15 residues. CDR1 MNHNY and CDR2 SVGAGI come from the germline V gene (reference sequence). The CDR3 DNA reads TGTGCCAGCACCCTTACGACAGGGGGTTATGACGAGCAGTACTTC. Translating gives CASTLTTGGYDEQYF.

CDR3: CASKRGQQENTEAFF. CDR3 DNA: TGCGCCAGCAAGAGGGGGCAACAAGAGAACACTGAAGCTTTCTTT. The chain carries TRBV4-1 and TRBJ1-1; 7 positions agree with TRBD1. The CDR3 loop spans 15 amino acids. CDR1 is MGHRA and CDR2 is YSYEKL in the germline V gene. J lost 1 base, V lost 7 bases, and 9 bases had no gene match.

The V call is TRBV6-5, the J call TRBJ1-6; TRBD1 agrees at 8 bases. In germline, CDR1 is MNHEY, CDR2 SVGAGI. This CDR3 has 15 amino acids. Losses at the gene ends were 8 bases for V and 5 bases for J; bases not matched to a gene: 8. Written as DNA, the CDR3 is TGTGCCAGCGGAAGGACAGGGTTCGATAATTCACCCCTCCACTTT. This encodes CASGRTGFDNSPLHF.

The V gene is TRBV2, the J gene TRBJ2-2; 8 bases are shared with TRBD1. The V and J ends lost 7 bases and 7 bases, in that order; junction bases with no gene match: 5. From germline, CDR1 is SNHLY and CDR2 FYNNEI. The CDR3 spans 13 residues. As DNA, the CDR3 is TGTGCCAGCAAGGACAGGGAAAACGGGGAGCTGTTTTTT. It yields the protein CASKDRENGELFF.

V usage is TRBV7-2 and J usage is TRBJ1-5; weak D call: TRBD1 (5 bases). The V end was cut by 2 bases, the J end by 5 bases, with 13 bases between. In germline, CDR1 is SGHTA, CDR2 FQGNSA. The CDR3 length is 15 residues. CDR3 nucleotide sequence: TGTGCCAGCAGCTTACGGGCAGGGTTAGATCAGCCCCAGCATTTT. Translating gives CASSLRAGLDQPQHF.

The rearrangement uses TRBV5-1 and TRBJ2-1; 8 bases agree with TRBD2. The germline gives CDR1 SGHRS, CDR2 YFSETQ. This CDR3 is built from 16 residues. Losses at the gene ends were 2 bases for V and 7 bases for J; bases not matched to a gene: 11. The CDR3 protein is CASSFVGRGGGNEQFF. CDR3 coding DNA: TGCGCCAGCAGCTTCGTGGGCCGGGGGGGCGGGAATGAGCAGTTCTTC.

The chain's CDR3 is CASSDATLHF. The CDR3 DNA reads TGCGCCAGCAGTGACGCGACCCTCCACTTT. J is TRBJ1-6 and V is TRBV10-2; D gene ambiguous. Trimming shortened V by 3 bases and J by 14 bases, and 5 bases separated the two germline ends. CDR1 and CDR2 from the germline V gene are WSHSY and SAAADI. The CDR3 sequence is 10 residues long.

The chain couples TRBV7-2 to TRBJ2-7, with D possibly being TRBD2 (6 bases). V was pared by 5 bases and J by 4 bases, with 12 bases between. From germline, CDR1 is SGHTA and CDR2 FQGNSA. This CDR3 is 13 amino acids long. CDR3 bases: TGTGCCAGCAGCCATAGCGGATTTTACGAGCAGTACTTC. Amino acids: CASSHSGFYEQYF.

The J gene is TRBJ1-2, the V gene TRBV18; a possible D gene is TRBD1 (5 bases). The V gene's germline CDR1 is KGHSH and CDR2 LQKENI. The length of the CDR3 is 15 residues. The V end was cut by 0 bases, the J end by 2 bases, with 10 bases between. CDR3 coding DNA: TGTGCCAGCTCACCACCGGGTGGGGGGAACTATGGCTACACCTTC. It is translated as CASSPPGGGNYGYTF.

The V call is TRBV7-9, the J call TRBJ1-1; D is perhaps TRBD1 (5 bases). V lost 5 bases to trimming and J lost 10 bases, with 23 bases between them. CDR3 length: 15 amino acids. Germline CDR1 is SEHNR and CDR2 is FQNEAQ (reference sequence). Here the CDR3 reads CASSGREEGQGVAFF. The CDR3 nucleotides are TGTGCCAGCAGCGGACGGGAGGAAGGGCAGGGCGTAGCTTTCTTT.

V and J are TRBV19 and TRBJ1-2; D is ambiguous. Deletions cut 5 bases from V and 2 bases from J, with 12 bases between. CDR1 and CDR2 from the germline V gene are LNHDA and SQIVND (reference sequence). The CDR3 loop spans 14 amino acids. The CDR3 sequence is CASSLTGFNYGYTF. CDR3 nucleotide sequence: TGTGCCAGTAGTCTAACCGGTTTCAACTATGGCTACACCTTC.

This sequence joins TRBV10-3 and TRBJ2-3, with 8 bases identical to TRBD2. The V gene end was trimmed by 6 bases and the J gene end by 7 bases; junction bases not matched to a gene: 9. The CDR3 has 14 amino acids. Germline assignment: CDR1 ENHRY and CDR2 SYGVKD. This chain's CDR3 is CAIRGTGGQHTQYF. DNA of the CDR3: TGTGCCATCAGGGGGACGGGGGGGCAACATACGCAGTATTTT.

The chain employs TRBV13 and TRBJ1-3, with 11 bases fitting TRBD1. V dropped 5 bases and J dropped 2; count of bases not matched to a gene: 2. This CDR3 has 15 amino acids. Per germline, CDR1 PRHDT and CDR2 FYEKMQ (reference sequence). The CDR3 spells CASSLDRGPGNTIYF. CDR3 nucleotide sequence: TGTGCCAGCAGCCTGGACAGGGGGCCTGGAAACACCATATATTTT. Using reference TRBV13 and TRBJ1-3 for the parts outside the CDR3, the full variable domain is AAGVIQSPRHLIKEKRETATLKCYPIPRHDTVYWYQQGPGQDPQFLISFYEKMQSDKGSIPDRFSAQQFSDYHSELNMSSLELGDSALYFCASSLDRGPGNTIYFGEGSWLTVV.

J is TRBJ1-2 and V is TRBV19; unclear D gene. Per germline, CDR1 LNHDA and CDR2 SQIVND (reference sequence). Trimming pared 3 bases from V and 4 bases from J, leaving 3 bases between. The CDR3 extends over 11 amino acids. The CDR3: CASSIFYGYTF. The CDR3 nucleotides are TGTGCCAGTAGTATCTTCTATGGCTACACCTTC.

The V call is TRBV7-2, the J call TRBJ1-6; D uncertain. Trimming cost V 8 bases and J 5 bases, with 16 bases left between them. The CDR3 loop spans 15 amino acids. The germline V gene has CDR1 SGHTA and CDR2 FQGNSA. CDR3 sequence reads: CASSRNGLNNSPLHF. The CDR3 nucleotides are TGTGCCAGCTCCCGAAACGGACTGAATAATTCACCCCTCCACTTT.

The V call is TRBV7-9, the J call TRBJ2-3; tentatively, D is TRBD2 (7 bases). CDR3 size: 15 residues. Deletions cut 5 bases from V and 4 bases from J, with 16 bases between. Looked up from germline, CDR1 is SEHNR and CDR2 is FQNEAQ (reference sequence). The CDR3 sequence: CASSPGGSNSDTQYF. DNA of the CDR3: TGTGCCAGCAGCCCGGGGGGCAGTAACTCAGATACGCAGTATTTT.

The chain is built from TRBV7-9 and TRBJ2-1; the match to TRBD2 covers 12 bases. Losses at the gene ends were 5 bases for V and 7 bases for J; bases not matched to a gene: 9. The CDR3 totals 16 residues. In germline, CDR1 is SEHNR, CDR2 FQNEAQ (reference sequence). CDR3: CASSPRLAGEWNEQFF. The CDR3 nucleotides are TGTGCCAGCAGCCCAAGACTAGCGGGGGAATGGAATGAGCAGTTCTTC.

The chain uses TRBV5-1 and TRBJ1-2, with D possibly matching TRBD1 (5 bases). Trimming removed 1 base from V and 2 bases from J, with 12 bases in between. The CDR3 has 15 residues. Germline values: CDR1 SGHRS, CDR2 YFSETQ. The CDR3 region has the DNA TGCGCCAGCAGCTTGCCCTCAGGGATCAACTATGGCTACACCTTC. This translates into CASSLPSGINYGYTF.

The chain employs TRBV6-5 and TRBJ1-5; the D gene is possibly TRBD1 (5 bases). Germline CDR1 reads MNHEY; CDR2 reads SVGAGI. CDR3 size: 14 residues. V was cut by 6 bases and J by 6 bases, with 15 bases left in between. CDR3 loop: CASSPAGRSQPQHF. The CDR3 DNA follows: TGTGCCAGCAGCCCCGCGGGGCGCTCTCAGCCCCAGCATTTT.

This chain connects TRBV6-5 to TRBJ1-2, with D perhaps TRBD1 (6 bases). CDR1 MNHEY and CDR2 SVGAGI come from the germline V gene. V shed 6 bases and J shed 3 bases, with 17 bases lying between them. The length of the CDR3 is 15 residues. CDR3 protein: CASRSPQGPDYGYTF. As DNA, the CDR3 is TGTGCCAGCAGATCCCCACAGGGACCGGACTATGGCTACACCTTC.

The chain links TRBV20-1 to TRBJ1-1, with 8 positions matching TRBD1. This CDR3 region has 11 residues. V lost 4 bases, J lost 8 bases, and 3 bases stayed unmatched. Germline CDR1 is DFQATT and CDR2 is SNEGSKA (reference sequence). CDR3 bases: TGCAGTGCTAAGGACAGGGAAGAAGCTTTCTTT. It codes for CSAKDREEAFF.

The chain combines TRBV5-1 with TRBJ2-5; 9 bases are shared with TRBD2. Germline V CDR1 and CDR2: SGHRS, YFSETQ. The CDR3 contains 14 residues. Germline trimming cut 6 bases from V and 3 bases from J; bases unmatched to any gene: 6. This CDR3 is CASTLAGREETQYF. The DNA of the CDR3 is TGCGCCAGCACTCTAGCGGGGAGAGAAGAGACCCAGTACTTC.